Following are 32 T cell receptor beta chains from one sample sequenced in a study of T-cell memory formation after mild COVID-19. TCRdb reprocessed the 5' RACE reads via MiXCR and lists one record per CDR3 protein. This sample has 270,000 or so distinct CDR3 sequences; about a sixth occur once, and the top ten carry 23%. The sequenced sample was PBMCs or a T cell subset sorted from them (not recorded which). These receptor sequences come from a man aged 18 to 29 who had mild COVID-19 (a few samples of this study predate the infection). Cell type and time point are not known.

The chain recombines TRBV30 with TRBJ1-2; no reliable D call. CDR1 GTSNPN and CDR2 SVGIG come from the germline V gene (reference sequence). V shed 2 bases and J shed 0 bases, with 4 bases lying between them. CDR3 length equals 12 residues. The CDR3 DNA reads TGTGCCTGGAGTCTCTCTAACTATGGCTACACCTTC. It translates to CAWSLSNYGYTF.

This clonotype was seen ten or more times. V usage is TRBV11-2 and J usage is TRBJ2-5; tentative D call: TRBD2 (6 bases). V was shortened by 5 bases and J by 4 bases, with 11 bases between the two germline ends. CDR1 SGHAT and CDR2 FQNNGV come from the germline V gene. CDR3 length: 13 amino acids. CDR3 amino acids: CASSQRRGETQYF. Written as DNA, the CDR3 is TGTGCCAGCAGCCAACGGCGGGGAGAGACCCAGTACTTC.

This clonotype was seen a few times. The junction departs from the called germline gene at one end, perhaps through a read error. The chain combines TRBV7-7 with TRBJ2-5; D gene unclear. This CDR3 is 15 amino acids long. The germline V gene encodes CDR1 SSHAT and CDR2 FNYEAQ (reference sequence). The DNA for the CDR3 is TGTGCTAGCAGCTTGACACAGCGACTCCAAGAGACCCAGTACTTC. Amino acids: CASSLTQRLQETQYF.

This clonotype was picked up many times. The chain links TRBV4-1 to TRBJ2-3; 8 positions agree with TRBD2. J gave up 4 bases and V 1 base, and 4 bases lay outside the gene matches. The length of the CDR3 is 15 residues. Per germline, CDR1 MGHRA and CDR2 YSYEKL. CDR3 sequence reads: CASSQAGGPPDTQYF. The CDR3 DNA is TGCGCCAGCAGCCAAGCGGGGGGGCCGCCAGATACGCAGTATTTT.

The gene calls are TRBV6-5 and TRBJ2-3, with 10 bases that match TRBD2. Trimming took 0 bases from V and 2 from J; bases not matched to a gene: 2. The CDR3 covers 16 residues. The germline V gene has CDR1 MNHEY and CDR2 SVGAGI. The CDR3 reads CASSYSSGGDTDTQYF. The CDR3 region has the DNA TGTGCCAGCAGTTACTCGAGCGGGGGGGACACAGATACGCAGTATTTT.

The CDR3 DNA reads as TGCAGTGCTAGAGGTATAGCGGGGGCACCGACGCAGTATTTT. Translated: CSARGIAGAPTQYF. The rearrangement uses TRBV20-1 and TRBJ2-3; 9 bases are shared with TRBD2. This CDR3 region has 14 residues. Trimming at V came to 1 base and at J to 9 bases, leaving 8 bases not matched to a gene. In germline, CDR1 is DFQATT, CDR2 SNEGSKA (reference sequence).

The J gene is TRBJ1-6, the V gene TRBV5-6, with D possibly being TRBD1 (5 bases). V was clipped by 4 bases and J by 3 bases, with 14 bases between them. The CDR3 length is 16 residues. Germline V lookup: CDR1 SGHDT, CDR2 YYEEEE. The CDR3 region is CASSLLEGYYNSPLHF. The CDR3 DNA is TGTGCCAGCAGCCTCCTGGAGGGGTACTATAATTCACCCCTCCACTTT.

The rearrangement uses TRBV5-1 and TRBJ1-6; D is uncertain. The V end lost 0 bases, the J end lost 0 bases, and 1 base lay between the germline ends. The CDR3 spans 14 residues. Germline loops: CDR1 SGHRS, CDR2 YFSETQ. In DNA form, the CDR3 reads TGCGCCAGCAGCTTGGTCTCCTATAATTCACCCCTCCACTTT. Its protein is CASSLVSYNSPLHF. Looking up the rest from reference TRBV5-1 and TRBJ1-6 gives the full variable domain: KAGVTQTPRYLIKTRGQQVTLSCSPISGHRSVSWYQQTPGQGLQFLFEYFSETQRNKGNFPGRFSGRQFSNSRSEMNVSTLELGDSALYLCASSLVSYNSPLHFGNGTRLTVT.

This clonotype was seen more than once but under ten times. The V gene is TRBV5-1, the J gene TRBJ1-4; D is unclear. The CDR3 extends over 14 amino acids. V was cut by 1 base and J by 3 bases, with 7 bases left in between. CDR1 SGHRS and CDR2 YFSETQ come from the germline V gene. The CDR3 loop is CASSLLGSNEKLFF. Here the CDR3 DNA reads TGCGCCAGCAGCTTGCTGGGGTCTAATGAAAAACTGTTTTTT.

This chain links TRBV20-1 with TRBJ2-2; D remains ambiguous. This CDR3 region has 12 residues. Looked up from germline, CDR1 is DFQATT and CDR2 is SNEGSKA (reference sequence). V was cut by 3 bases and J by 3 bases, with 5 bases left in between. In nucleotides, the CDR3 is TGCAGTGCTAGCGCGGACACCGGGGAGCTGTTTTTT. Its protein is CSASADTGELFF.

This clonotype was detected ten times or more. The chain links TRBV5-1 to TRBJ1-3, with unresolved D. Germline CDR1 SGHRS, CDR2 YFSETQ. The CDR3 is 14 residues long. Trimming left V 2 bases short and J 4 bases short, with 10 bases between. In nucleotides, the CDR3 is TGCGCCAGCAGCTTAAGGACGGGGGGAAACACCATATATTTT. Encoded protein: CASSLRTGGNTIYF.

The chain employs TRBV10-1 and TRBJ1-4; no firm D call. This CDR3 comprises 11 residues. V was clipped by 5 bases and J by 7 bases, with 5 bases between them. Per the germline V gene, CDR1 is WNHNN and CDR2 is SYGVQD (reference sequence). CDR3 DNA: TGCGCCAGCAGTCGGGGTGAAAAACTGTTTTTT. It is translated as CASSRGEKLFF.

This chain connects TRBV4-1 to TRBJ1-6, with TRBD1 identical over 7 bases. The germline CDR1 and CDR2 sequences are MGHRA and YSYEKL. The V segment lost 1 base and the J segment 7 bases; nucleotides outside the gene matches: 7. CDR3 length: 16 amino acids. For the CDR3, the DNA is TGCGCCAGCAGCCAAGGAAGGAGGGGGCAAAATTCACCCCTCCACTTT. Translating it yields CASSQGRRGQNSPLHF.

The V gene is TRBV7-2, the J gene TRBJ1-2; D not certain. The germline gives CDR1 SGHTA, CDR2 FQGNSA. V gave up 5 bases and J gave up 5 bases, with 18 bases separating them. This CDR3 spans 15 amino acids. The CDR3 protein is CASSRGEGRRYGYTF. CDR3 bases: TGTGCCAGCAGCCGTGGTGAAGGCCGTCGGTATGGCTACACCTTC.

J is TRBJ2-1 and V is TRBV6-4, with D possibly matching TRBD1 (5 bases). V was shortened by 6 bases and J by 7 bases, with 16 bases between the two germline ends. Germline V gene sequence: CDR1 MRHNA, CDR2 SNTAGT. The CDR3 is 14 residues long. For the CDR3, the DNA is TGTGCCAGCAGCGGGCGGCAGGGAATGAATGAGCAGTTCTTC. Protein: CASSGRQGMNEQFF.

With regard to this clonotype: Relative to the germline gene, one junction end is altered; a read error may explain this. The rearrangement joins TRBV12-3 or TRBV12-4 to TRBJ1-1, with D uncertain. This CDR3 is built from 13 residues. The CDR3, as DNA: TGTGCCAGCAGCTTAGCCCCCCAGGCCGGGGCTTTCTTT. This gives the protein CASSLAPQAGAFF.

Ten or more counts support this clonotype. The chain joins TRBV7-2 to TRBJ2-5, with D tentatively TRBD1 or TRBD2 (6 bases each). The CDR3 runs 15 residues. V was pared by 1 base and J by 0 bases, with 9 bases between. The germline V gene encodes CDR1 SGHTA and CDR2 FQGNSA. In DNA form, the CDR3 reads TGTGCCAGCAGCTTAGGAGGGGGGCACCAAGAGACCCAGTACTTC. Amino acid sequence: CASSLGGGHQETQYF.

This clonotype was seen only a few times. Here the CDR3 DNA reads TGCGCCAGCAGCCAATACAGGGGTGAAAATGAAAAACTGTTTTTT. Residues: CASSQYRGENEKLFF. The rearrangement joins TRBV4-3 to TRBJ1-4; 7 nucleotides agree with TRBD1. The V segment lost 2 bases and the J segment 5 bases; nucleotides outside the gene matches: 5. The V gene's germline CDR1 is LGHNA and CDR2 YSLEER. The CDR3 has 15 amino acids.

This clonotype was observed a few times. The chain links TRBV14 to TRBJ2-1; D call uncertain. The germline V gene has CDR1 SGHDN and CDR2 FVKESK. This CDR3 is built from 16 residues. V was cut by 0 bases and J by 8 bases, with 17 bases left in between. The CDR3 protein is CASSQDGLGFRDEQFF. The CDR3 DNA sequence: TGTGCCAGCAGCCAAGACGGCCTAGGATTTAGGGATGAGCAGTTCTTC. The complete variable domain, with remaining parts taken from reference TRBV14 and TRBJ2-1, reads EAGVTQFPSHSVIEKGQTVTLRCDPISGHDNLYWYRRVMGKEIKFLLHFVKESKQDESGMPNNRFLAERTGGTYSTLKVQPAELEDSGVYFCASSQDGLGFRDEQFFGPGTRLTVL.

This clonotype occurred a few times. The rearrangement uses TRBV4-1 and TRBJ2-7, with no clear D. The V and J ends lost 1 base and 5 bases respectively, with 9 bases between them. Germline V gene lookup returns CDR1 MGHRA and CDR2 YSYEKL. CDR3 length: 13 residues. The CDR3 DNA reads as TGCGCCAGCAGCCAAGTATTAGGGCACGAGCAGTACTTC. Its translation is CASSQVLGHEQYF.

The gene calls are TRBV5-1 and TRBJ1-4, with 9 bases fitting TRBD1. Germline V gene lookup returns CDR1 SGHRS and CDR2 YFSETQ. CDR3 size: 15 residues. The V and J ends lost 3 bases and 8 bases, in that order; junction bases with no gene match: 8. This CDR3 is CASSSQGAIGEKLFF. CDR3 in DNA: TGCGCCAGCAGCTCACAGGGGGCAATTGGGGAAAAACTGTTTTTT.

In this sample, this clonotype turned up a few times. CDR3 DNA: TGTGCCACCAGTGATTTCGGCGGTGCCGGGGAGCTGTTTTTT. Translation gives CATSDFGGAGELFF. J is TRBJ2-2 and V is TRBV24-1; D uncertain. The V end lost 1 base, the J end lost 6 bases, and 8 bases lay between the germline ends. This CDR3 has 14 amino acids. Germline assignment: CDR1 KGHDR and CDR2 SFDVKD.

V usage is TRBV28 and J usage is TRBJ1-4; 10 bases line up with TRBD1. The germline V gene has CDR1 MDHEN and CDR2 SYDVKM. V trimming: 6 bases; J trimming: 8 bases; junction bases outside the gene matches: 6. The length of the CDR3 is 14 residues. The CDR3 loop reads CASSPGTGVEKLFF. The CDR3 DNA reads TGTGCCAGCAGCCCCGGGACAGGGGTGGAAAAACTGTTTTTT.

This clonotype was recorded many times. The chain couples TRBV7-2 to TRBJ1-3; weak D call: TRBD1 (6 bases). The germline V gene has CDR1 SGHTA and CDR2 FQGNSA. This CDR3 region has 17 residues. V lost 1 base and J 4 bases, leaving 17 bases between the germline ends. The CDR3 nucleotides are TGTGCCAGCAGCTTAGTCGTCGGAGGGGGGCAAGGAAACACCATATATTTT. Amino acid sequence: CASSLVVGGGQGNTIYF.

This clonotype appeared a few times. The CDR3 protein is CASKTYERMNTEAFF. The CDR3 DNA is TGTGCCAGCAAAACGTATGAACGGATGAACACTGAAGCTTTCTTT. The chain carries TRBV2 and TRBJ1-1, with D unresolved. Trimming took off 7 bases at V and 0 bases at J, with 15 bases between the two ends. The CDR3 spans 15 residues. Germline CDR1 is SNHLY and CDR2 is FYNNEI.

This clonotype was counted a few times. The chain joins TRBV7-2 to TRBJ1-2; TRBD1 aligns across 7 bases. CDR1 and CDR2 (germline): SGHTA, FQGNSA. The CDR3 loop spans 15 amino acids. V shed 5 bases and J 0 bases; nucleotides not matched to a gene: 6. Here the CDR3 DNA reads TGTGCCAGCAGCCTACAGGGGCCCGCTAACTATGGCTACACCTTC. Amino acid sequence: CASSLQGPANYGYTF. The complete variable domain, with remaining parts taken from reference TRBV7-2 and TRBJ1-2, reads GAGVSQSPSNKVTEKGKDVELRCDPISGHTALYWYRQSLGQGLEFLIYFQGNSAPDKSGLPSDRFSAERTGGSVSTLTIQRTQQEDSAVYLCASSLQGPANYGYTFGSGTRLTVV.

This chain joins TRBV18 and TRBJ1-1; a weak D match, TRBD1 (5 bases). V dropped 4 bases and J dropped 1 base, with 13 bases sitting between them. Looked up from germline, CDR1 is KGHSH and CDR2 is LQKENI. CDR3 length equals 15 residues. The CDR3 here is CASSRIQDENTEAFF. The CDR3 DNA sequence: TGTGCCAGCTCACGCATACAGGATGAGAACACTGAAGCTTTCTTT.

The chain couples TRBV20-1 to TRBJ1-6; D is perhaps TRBD1 (5 bases). This CDR3 is 16 amino acids long. V gave up 2 bases and J gave up 0 bases, with 11 bases separating them. In germline, CDR1 is DFQATT, CDR2 SNEGSKA (reference sequence). CDR3 sequence: CSARTTESSYNSPLHF. The CDR3 nucleotides read TGCAGTGCTAGAACGACAGAAAGCTCCTATAATTCACCCCTCCACTTT.

CDR3 protein: CASSYWDSGYEQYF. The CDR3, as DNA: TGTGCCAGCAGTTATTGGGACAGCGGATACGAGCAGTACTTC. The chain combines TRBV6-6 with TRBJ2-7; the match to TRBD1 covers 7 bases. CDR3 length equals 14 residues. V shed 3 bases, J shed 4 bases, and the junction held 6 bases outside the gene matches. In germline, CDR1 is MNHNY, CDR2 SVGAGI (reference sequence).

This clonotype was detected only a few times. CDR3 nucleotide sequence: TGTGCCAGCAGTGAACTGAGCACAGATACGCAGTATTTT. Protein sequence: CASSELSTDTQYF. The rearrangement links TRBV2 to TRBJ2-3; D remains unclear. This CDR3 has 13 residues. V lost 2 bases to trimming and J lost 0 bases, with 3 bases between them. The germline V gene encodes CDR1 SNHLY and CDR2 FYNNEI.

By share, this clonotype ranks as medium-sized. This sequence joins TRBV27 and TRBJ2-2; no firm D call. Germline-derived CDR1 and CDR2 are MNHEY and SMNVEV (reference sequence). Between the trimmed V and J ends, which lost 10 bases and 2 bases, there was a span of 11 bases. The CDR3 has 13 residues. CDR3 protein: CATGSANTGELFF. The CDR3, as DNA: TGTGCCACTGGGTCGGCCAACACCGGGGAGCTGTTTTTT.

This clonotype was observed a handful of times. V gene TRBV6-6 combines with J gene TRBJ2-7, with TRBD2 as a possible D gene (7 bases). The CDR3 length is 16 residues. Per the germline V gene, CDR1 is MNHNY and CDR2 is SVGAGI (reference sequence). V was cut by 5 bases and J by 0 bases, with 17 bases left in between. The DNA for the CDR3 is TGTGCCAGCAGTGGGGGGGCGGGTAGGAGCTCCTACGAGCAGTACTTC. This codes for CASSGGAGRSSYEQYF.